A selection of T cell receptor beta chains follows, all from one sample in a study of blood T cell repertoires in COVID-19. The method was immunoSEQ multiplex PCR; TCRdb's version includes in-frame clones alone and lacks a portion of them. This table holds some 150,000 clones, almost 85% found once. The material sequenced was peripheral blood. These receptor sequences come from a man aged 40-55 years who had recovered from COVID-19. Each CDR3 is given with its conserved first and last residue. A D gene is named only where the DNA matches it firmly. Where a row states a size, it is once, few, many or the class of an expanded clone; other rows omit it.

TRBD1	TRBJ2-2	16	TRBV15	NA	TGTGCCACCAGCAGGGGAACCGGGACAGACACCGGGGAGCTGTTTTTT	CATSRGTGTDTGELFF
TRBD2	TRBJ2-3	16	TRBV5-6	NA	TGTGCCAGCAGCCATGGACTAGTGCAAGGCACAGATACGCAGTATTTT	CASSHGLVQGTDTQYF
TRBD1	TRBJ2-5	14	TRBV19	NA	TGTGCCAGCACGGGGACAGGGGGCATGGAGACCCAGTACTTC	CASTGTGGMETQYF
TRBD1	TRBJ2-2	17	TRBV27	NA	TGTGCCAGCAGTTTCCAACCGGGACAGGGTACCGCCGGGGAGCTGTTTTTT	CASSFQPGQGTAGELFF
NA	TRBJ1-4	17	TRBV28	NA	TGTGCCACCGACGGTCAAGGGGAAGAAGCAACTAATGAAAAACTGTTTTTT	CATDGQGEEATNEKLFF
NA	TRBJ1-4	11	TRBV3-1/TRBV3-2	NA	TGTGCCAGCAGCCAAGCGGAAAAACTGTTTTTT	CASSQAEKLFF
TRBD1	TRBJ2-2	15	TRBV9	NA	TGTGCCAGCAGCGTTTCAGGGGGGAACACCGGGGAGCTGTTTTTT	CASSVSGGNTGELFF
TRBD1	TRBJ1-4	13	TRBV6-4	NA	TGTGCCAGAGCAGGGGGCAGGGATGAAAAACTGTTTTTT	CARAGGRDEKLFF
TRBD2	TRBJ2-5	13	TRBV12-3/TRBV12-4	NA	TGTGCCAGCAGTTCTAGCGGGGTGAAGACCCAGTACTTC	CASSSSGVKTQYF
TRBD1	TRBJ2-3	16	TRBV4-3	once	TGCGCCAGCAGCCAAGAACTGGGACAGGGGACAGATACGCAGTATTTT	CASSQELGQGTDTQYF
NA	TRBJ2-5	14	TRBV14	NA	TGTGCCAGCAGCCAATCCCTTTCCCAAGAGACCCAGTACTTC	CASSQSLSQETQYF
TRBD1	TRBJ2-7	14	TRBV10-3	many	TGTGCCATCAGTGAGGGACAGGAGACCTACGAGCAGTACTTC	CAISEGQETYEQYF
TRBD1	TRBJ1-2	14	TRBV28	NA	TGTGCCAACCAGCCCGCAGGGGGCAACTATGGCTACACCTTC	CANQPAGGNYGYTF
NA	TRBJ2-2	13	TRBV6-2/TRBV6-3	NA	TGTGCCAGCAGTTACGAGCGGACCGGGGAGCTGTTTTTT	CASSYERTGELFF
NA	TRBJ2-3	15	TRBV3-1/TRBV3-2	NA	TGTGCCAGCAGCCAAGAACTCCCTAGCACAGATACGCAGTATTTT	CASSQELPSTDTQYF
NA	TRBJ2-2	12	TRBV7-2	NA	TGTGCCAGCAGCTTAGATCTCTGGGAGCTGTTTTTT	CASSLDLWELFF
NA	TRBJ1-1	14	TRBV10-3	NA	TGTGCCATCAGCCCGGGACACATGAACACTGAAGCTTTCTTT	CAISPGHMNTEAFF
TRBD2	TRBJ2-2	17	TRBV23-1	NA	TGCGCCAGGGTTACTAGCGGGGGCGAAGTAGACACCGGGGAGCTGTTTTTT	CARVTSGGEVDTGELFF
NA	TRBJ1-3	15	TRBV6-5	NA	TGTGCCAGCAGGCGTCGACAGTCCTCTGGAAACACCATATATTTT	CASRRRQSSGNTIYF
NA	TRBJ2-2	16	TRBV7-3	once	TGTGCCAGCAGCTTATTCGGAAGGGGGAGCACCGGGGAGCTGTTTTTT	CASSLFGRGSTGELFF
NA	TRBJ1-2	11	TRBV12-3/TRBV12-4	NA	TGTGCCAGCAGCACAGGGATTGGCTACACCTTC	CASSTGIGYTF
NA	TRBJ2-7	12	TRBV7-8	NA	TGTGCCAGCAGCCTCGACTTCTACGAGCAGTACTTC	CASSLDFYEQYF
NA	TRBJ1-1	12	TRBV18	NA	TGTGCCAGCTCACCACCGGAGGGCAAAGCTTTCTTT	CASSPPEGKAFF
NA	TRBJ1-3	15	TRBV7-2	NA	TGTGCCAGCAGCTTAGCATCAGGGGTTGGAAACACCATATATTTT	CASSLASGVGNTIYF
NA	TRBJ2-7	14	TRBV9	NA	TGTGCCAGCAGCCCGTCGGGGACACCTTACGAGCAGTACTTC	CASSPSGTPYEQYF
NA	TRBJ2-3	14	TRBV2	NA	TGTGCCAGCAAGGCGGGGGCACGCACAGATACGCAGTATTTT	CASKAGARTDTQYF